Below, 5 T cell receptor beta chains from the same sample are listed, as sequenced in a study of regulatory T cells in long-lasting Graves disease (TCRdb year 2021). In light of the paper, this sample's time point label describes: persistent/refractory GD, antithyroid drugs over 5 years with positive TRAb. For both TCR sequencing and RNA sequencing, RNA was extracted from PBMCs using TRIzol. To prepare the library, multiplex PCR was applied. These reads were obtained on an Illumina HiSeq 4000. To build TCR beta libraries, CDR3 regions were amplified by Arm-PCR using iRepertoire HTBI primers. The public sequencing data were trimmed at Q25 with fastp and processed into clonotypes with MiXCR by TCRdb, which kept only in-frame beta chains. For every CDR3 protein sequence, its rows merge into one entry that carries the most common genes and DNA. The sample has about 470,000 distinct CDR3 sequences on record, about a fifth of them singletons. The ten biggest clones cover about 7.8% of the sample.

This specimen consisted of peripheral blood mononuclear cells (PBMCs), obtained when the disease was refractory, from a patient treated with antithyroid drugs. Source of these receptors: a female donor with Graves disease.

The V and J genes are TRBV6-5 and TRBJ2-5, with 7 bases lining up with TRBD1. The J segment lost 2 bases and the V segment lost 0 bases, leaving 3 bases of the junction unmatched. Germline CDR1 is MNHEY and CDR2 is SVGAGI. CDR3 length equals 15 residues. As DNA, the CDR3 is TGTGCCAGCAGTTACTCAGGGACAGCACAAGAGACCCAGTACTTC. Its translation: CASSYSGTAQETQYF.

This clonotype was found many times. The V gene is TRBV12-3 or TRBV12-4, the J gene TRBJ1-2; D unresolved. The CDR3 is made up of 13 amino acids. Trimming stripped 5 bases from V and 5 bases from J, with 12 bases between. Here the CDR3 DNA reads TGTGCCAGCAGTCCGGTTGGGGAATATGGCTACACCTTC. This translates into CASSPVGEYGYTF.

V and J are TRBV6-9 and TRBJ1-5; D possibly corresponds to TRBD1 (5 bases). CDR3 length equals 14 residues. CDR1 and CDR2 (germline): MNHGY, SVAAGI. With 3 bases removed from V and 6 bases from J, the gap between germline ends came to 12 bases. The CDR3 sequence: CASSYVGVGQPQHF. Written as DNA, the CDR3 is TGTGCCAGCAGTTACGTAGGGGTGGGTCAGCCCCAGCATTTT.

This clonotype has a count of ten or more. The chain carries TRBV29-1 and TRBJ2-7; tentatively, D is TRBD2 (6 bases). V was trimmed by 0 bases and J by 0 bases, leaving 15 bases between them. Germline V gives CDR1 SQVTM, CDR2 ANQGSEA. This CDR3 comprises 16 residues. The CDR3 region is CSVEDGTPLGSYEQYF. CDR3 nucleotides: TGCAGCGTTGAAGATGGGACTCCACTGGGCTCCTACGAGCAGTACTTC.

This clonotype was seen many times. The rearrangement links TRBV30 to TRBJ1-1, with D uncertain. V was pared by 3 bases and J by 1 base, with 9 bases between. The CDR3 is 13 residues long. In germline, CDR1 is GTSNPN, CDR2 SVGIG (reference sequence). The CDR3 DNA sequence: TGTGCCTGGAGATCACTGGGGAACACTGAAGCTTTCTTT. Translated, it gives CAWRSLGNTEAFF.